Given below is one T cell receptor (beta chain) in context. Its antigen is still unknown. Germline V gene lookup returns CDR1 SGHDT and CDR2 YYEEEE. The CDR3 runs 16 residues. V lost 0 bases, J lost 4 bases, and 14 bases lay in between. The data belong to a study of cytomegalovirus exposure and HLA in healthy donors. General study results and limits: Common viral pathogens seemed, in a later analysis, to connect with several of the most significant clusters. The availability of immune exposure information extended only to CMV serostatus.

60 Vbeta and 13 Jbeta primers were used in PCR. Using immunoSEQ multiplex PCR, the repertoire was profiled, and TCRdb retains in-frame clones only, with some absent. The repertoire includes some 180,000 clones, around three quarters of them detected once, and approximately 1.8% sits in the top ten. The sequence was collected from a woman aged 25-40 years in good health and CMV-seronegative. Sequenced sample: PBMCs. The gene calls are TRBV5-6 and TRBJ2-1; D might be TRBD2 (5 bases). The CDR3, as DNA: TGTGCCAGCAGCTTGGTAGTGGGAGCGCATTACAATGAGCAGTTCTTC. Residues: CASSLVVGAHYNEQFF.